In this sample, the clone carrying this T cell receptor beta chain turned up many times. The data were obtained in a study of Graves' ophthalmopathy and Graves' hyperthyroidism. Investigators amplified TCR beta CDR3 regions from RNA transcripts. HTBI-primed RT-PCR formed the first round, and a multiplex PCR formed the second. MiXCR, run by TCRdb on the multiplex PCR reads, gives a single entry per CDR3 protein. The sample lists approximately 380,000 distinct CDR3 sequences, 20% to 25% occurring once. With V trimmed by 0 bases and J by 5 bases, 2 bases remained unmatched. The CDR3 totals 13 residues. Looked up from germline, CDR1 is GTSNPN and CDR2 is SVGIG (reference sequence).

The rearrangement links TRBV30 to TRBJ2-5; 8 bases are a match to TRBD2. The TCR sequence derives from a woman in her late teens or twenties with stable Graves' hyperthyroidism. The sequencing input was peripheral blood. CDR3 in amino acids: CAWSVGLGETQYF. For the CDR3, the DNA is TGTGCCTGGAGTGTGGGACTAGGGGAGACCCAGTACTTC.